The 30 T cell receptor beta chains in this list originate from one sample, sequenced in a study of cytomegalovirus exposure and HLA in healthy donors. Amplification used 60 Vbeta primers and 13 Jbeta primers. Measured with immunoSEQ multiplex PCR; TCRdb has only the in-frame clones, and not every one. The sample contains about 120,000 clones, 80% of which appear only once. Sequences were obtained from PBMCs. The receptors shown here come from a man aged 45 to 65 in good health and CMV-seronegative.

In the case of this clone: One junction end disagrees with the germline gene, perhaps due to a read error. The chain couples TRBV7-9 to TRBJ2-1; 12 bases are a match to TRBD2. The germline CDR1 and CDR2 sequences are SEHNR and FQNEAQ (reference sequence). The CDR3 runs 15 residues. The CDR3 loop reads CSSSPRLAGAREQFF. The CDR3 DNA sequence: TGTTCCAGCAGCCCTAGACTAGCGGGGGCCCGGGAGCAGTTCTTC. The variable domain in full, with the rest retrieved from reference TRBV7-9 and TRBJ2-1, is DTGVSQNPRHKITKRGQNVTFRCDPISEHNRLYWYRQTLGQGPEFLTYFQNEAQLEKSRLLSDRFSAERPKGSFSTLEIQRTEQGDSAMYLCSSSPRLAGAREQFFGPGTRLTVL.

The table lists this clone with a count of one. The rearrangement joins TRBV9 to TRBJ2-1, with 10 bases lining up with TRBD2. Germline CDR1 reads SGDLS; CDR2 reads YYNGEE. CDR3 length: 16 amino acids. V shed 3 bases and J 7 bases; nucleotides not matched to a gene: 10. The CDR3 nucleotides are TGTGCCAGCAGCGGGTTGGCTAGCGGGAGTAGGAATGAGCAGTTCTTC. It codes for CASSGLASGSRNEQFF.

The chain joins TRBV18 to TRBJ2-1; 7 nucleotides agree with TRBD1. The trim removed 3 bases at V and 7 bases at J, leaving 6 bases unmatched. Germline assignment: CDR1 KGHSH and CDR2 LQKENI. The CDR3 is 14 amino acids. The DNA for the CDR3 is TGTGCCAGCTCACCGGGACAGCATAGGAATGAGCAGTTCTTC. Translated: CASSPGQHRNEQFF.

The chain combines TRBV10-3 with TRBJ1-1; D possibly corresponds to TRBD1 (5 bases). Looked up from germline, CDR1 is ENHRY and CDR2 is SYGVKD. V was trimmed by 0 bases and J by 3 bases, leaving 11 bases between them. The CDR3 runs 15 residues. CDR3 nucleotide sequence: TGTGCCATCAGTGAGTCAGGGGTTGGGGACACTGAAGCTTTCTTT. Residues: CAISESGVGDTEAFF.

CDR3 nucleotide sequence: TGCGCCAGCAGCTTGGGCGGGGGGGCCGCGAATGAGCAGTTCTTC. Translating gives CASSLGGGAANEQFF. V usage is TRBV5-1 and J usage is TRBJ2-1; 9 bases are a match to TRBD2. V lost 0 bases to trimming and J lost 7 bases; unmatched junction nucleotides: 5. The CDR3 is 15 amino acids. Germline CDR1 and CDR2: SGHRS and YFSETQ.

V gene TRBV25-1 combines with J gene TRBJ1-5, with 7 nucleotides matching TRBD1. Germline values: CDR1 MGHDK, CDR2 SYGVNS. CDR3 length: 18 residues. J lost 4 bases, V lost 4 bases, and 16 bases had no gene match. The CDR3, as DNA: TGTGCCAGCAGTGCACAGGTCCCCTCCCGGGACAGTAATCAGCCCCAGCATTTT. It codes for CASSAQVPSRDSNQPQHF.

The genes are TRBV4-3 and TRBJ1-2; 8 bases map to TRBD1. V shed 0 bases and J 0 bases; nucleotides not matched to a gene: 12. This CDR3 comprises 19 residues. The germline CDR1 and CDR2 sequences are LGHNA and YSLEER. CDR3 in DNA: TGCGCCAGCAGCCAAGATCTTGTAGCAGGGGGCTGGGCTAACTATGGCTACACCTTC. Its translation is CASSQDLVAGGWANYGYTF.

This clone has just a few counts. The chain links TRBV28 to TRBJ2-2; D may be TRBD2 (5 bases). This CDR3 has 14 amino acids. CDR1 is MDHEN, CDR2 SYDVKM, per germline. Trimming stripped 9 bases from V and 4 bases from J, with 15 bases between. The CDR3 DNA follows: TGTGCCAGTGTTTCGGGGTTGAGCACCGGGGAGCTGTTTTTT. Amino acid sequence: CASVSGLSTGELFF.

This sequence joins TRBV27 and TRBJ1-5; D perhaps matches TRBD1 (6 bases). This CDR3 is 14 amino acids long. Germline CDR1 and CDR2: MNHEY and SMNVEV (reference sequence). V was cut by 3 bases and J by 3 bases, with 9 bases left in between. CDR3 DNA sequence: TGTGCCAGCAGTTTCCGGGGACACAATCAGCCCCAGCATTTT. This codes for CASSFRGHNQPQHF.

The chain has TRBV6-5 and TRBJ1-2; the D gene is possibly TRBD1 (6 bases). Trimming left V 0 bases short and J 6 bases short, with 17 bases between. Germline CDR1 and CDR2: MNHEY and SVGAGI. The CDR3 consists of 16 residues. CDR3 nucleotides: TGTGCCAGCAGTTACTCGGAGGGGGGGGACGGGGATGGCTACACCTTC. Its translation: CASSYSEGGDGDGYTF.

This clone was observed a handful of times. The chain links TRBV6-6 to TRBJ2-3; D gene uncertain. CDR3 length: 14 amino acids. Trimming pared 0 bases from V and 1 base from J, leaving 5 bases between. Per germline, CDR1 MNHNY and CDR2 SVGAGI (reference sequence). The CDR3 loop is CASSYSGRTDTQYF. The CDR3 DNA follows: TGTGCCAGCAGTTACTCGGGCCGCACAGATACGCAGTATTTT.

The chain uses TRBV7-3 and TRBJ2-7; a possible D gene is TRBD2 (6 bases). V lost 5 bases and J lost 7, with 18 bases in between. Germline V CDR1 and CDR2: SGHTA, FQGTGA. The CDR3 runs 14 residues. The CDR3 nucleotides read TGTGCCAGCAGCCCCACAGGAGGGCCCATTGAGCAGTACTTC. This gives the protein CASSPTGGPIEQYF.

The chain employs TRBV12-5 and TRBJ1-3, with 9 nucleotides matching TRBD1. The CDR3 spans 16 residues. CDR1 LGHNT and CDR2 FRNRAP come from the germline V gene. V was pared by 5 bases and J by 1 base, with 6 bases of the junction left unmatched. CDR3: CASGQRQGGSGNTIYF. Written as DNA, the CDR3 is TGTGCTAGTGGTCAACGACAGGGGGGATCTGGAAACACCATATATTTT.

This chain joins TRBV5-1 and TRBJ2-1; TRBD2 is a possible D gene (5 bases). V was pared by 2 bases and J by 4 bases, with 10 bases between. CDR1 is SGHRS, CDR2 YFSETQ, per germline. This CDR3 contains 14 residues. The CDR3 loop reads CASSLSGVYNEQFF. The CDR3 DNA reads TGCGCCAGCAGCTTAAGCGGAGTTTACAATGAGCAGTTCTTC.

CDR3 region: CASRGAAENEKLFF. The CDR3 DNA sequence: TGTGCCAGCAGGGGGGCGGCGGAGAATGAAAAACTGTTTTTT. The chain has TRBV6-1 and TRBJ1-4, with D perhaps matching TRBD1 (6 bases). Germline lookup yields CDR1 MNHNS and CDR2 SASEGT. With 6 bases removed from V and 5 bases from J, the gap between germline ends came to 13 bases. The CDR3 consists of 14 residues.

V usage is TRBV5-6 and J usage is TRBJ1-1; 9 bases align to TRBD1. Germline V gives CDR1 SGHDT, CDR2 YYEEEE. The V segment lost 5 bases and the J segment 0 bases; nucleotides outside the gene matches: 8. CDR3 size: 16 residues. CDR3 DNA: TGTGCCAGCAGTATGACAGGGGGGTTCATGAACACTGAAGCTTTCTTT. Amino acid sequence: CASSMTGGFMNTEAFF.

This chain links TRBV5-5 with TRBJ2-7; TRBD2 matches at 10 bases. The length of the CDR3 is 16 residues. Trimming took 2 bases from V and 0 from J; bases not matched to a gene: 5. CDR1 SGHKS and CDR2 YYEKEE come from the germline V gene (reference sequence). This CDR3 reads CASSLGSGGTSYEQYF. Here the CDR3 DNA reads TGTGCCAGCAGCTTAGGTAGCGGGGGGACCTCCTACGAGCAGTACTTC.

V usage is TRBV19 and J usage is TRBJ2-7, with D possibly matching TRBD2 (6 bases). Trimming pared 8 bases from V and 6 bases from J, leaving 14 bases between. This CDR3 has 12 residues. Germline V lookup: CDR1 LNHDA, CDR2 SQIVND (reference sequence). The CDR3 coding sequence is TGTGCCAGTGGAGGAGGGCTCGGCGAGCAGTACTTC. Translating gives CASGGGLGEQYF.

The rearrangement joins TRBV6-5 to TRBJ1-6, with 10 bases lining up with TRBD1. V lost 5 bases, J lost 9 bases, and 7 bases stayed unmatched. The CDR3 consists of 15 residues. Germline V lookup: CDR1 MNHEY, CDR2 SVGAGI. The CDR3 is CASSRPGQGLSPLHF. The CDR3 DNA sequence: TGTGCCAGCAGTCGCCCGGGACAGGGGCTTTCACCCCTCCACTTT.

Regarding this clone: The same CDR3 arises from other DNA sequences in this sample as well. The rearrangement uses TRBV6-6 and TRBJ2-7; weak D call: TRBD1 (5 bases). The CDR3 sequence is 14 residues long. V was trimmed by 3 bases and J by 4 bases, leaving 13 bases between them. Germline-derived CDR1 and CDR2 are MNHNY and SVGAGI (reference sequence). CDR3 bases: TGTGCCAGCAGTTATGTGTGGGCAGGGTACGAGCAGTACTTC. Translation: CASSYVWAGYEQYF.

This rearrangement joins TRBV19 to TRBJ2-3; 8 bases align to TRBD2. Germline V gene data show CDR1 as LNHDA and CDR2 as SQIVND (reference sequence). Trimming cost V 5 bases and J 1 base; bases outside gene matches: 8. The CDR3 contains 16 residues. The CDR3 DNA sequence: TGTGCCAGTAGTGGAAGGCTAGCGGGTGGCACAGATACGCAGTATTTT. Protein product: CASSGRLAGGTDTQYF.

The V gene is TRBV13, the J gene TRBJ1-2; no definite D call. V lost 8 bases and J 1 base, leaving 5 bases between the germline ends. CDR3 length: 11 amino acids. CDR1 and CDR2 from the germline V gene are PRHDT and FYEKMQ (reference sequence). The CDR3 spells CASANNYGYTF. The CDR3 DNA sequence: TGTGCCAGCGCTAATAACTATGGCTACACCTTC.

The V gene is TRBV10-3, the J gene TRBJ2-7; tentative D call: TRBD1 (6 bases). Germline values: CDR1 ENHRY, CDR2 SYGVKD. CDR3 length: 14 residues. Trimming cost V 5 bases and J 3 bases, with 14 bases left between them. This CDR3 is CAISPPDSSYEQYF. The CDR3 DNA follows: TGTGCCATCAGTCCCCCGGACAGCAGCTACGAGCAGTACTTC.

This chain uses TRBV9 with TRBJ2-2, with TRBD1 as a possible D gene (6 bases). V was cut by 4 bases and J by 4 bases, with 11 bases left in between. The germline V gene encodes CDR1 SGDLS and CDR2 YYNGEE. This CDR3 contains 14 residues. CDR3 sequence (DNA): TGTGCCAGCAGCACCGGGACACGCACCGGGGAGCTGTTTTTT. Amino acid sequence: CASSTGTRTGELFF.

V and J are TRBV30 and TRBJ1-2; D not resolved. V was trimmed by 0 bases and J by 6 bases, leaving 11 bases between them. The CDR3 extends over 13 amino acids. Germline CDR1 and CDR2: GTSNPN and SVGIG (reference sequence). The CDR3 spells CAWSVLADHGYTF. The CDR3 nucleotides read TGTGCCTGGAGTGTACTGGCGGATCATGGCTACACCTTC.

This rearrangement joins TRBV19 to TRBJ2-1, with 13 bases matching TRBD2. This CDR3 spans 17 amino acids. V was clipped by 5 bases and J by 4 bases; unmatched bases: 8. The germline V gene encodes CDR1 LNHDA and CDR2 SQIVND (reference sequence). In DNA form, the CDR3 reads TGTGCCAGTAGTCCTAGGACTAGCGGGAGTAAGTACAATGAGCAGTTCTTC. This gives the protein CASSPRTSGSKYNEQFF.

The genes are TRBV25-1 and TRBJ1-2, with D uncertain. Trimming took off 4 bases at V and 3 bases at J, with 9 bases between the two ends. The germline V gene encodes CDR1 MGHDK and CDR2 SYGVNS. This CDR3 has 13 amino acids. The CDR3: CASSAGSDYGYTF. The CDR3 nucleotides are TGTGCCAGCAGTGCTGGGAGTGACTATGGCTACACCTTC.

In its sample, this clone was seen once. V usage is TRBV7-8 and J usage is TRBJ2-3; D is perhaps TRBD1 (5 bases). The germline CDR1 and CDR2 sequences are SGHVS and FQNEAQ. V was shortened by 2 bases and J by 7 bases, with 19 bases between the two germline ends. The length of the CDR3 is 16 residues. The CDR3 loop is CASSLPRQLKGNTQYF. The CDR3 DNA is TGTGCCAGCAGCTTACCAAGACAGTTAAAAGGGAATACGCAGTATTTT.

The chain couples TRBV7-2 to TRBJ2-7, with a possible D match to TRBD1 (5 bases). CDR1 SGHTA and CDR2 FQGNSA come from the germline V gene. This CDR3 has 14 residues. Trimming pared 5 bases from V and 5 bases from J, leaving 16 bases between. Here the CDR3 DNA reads TGTGCCAGCAGCCGTATTGGGGCACGGGACGAGCAGTACTTC. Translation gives CASSRIGARDEQYF.

CDR3 DNA: TGTGCCAGCAGTCTCCTAGACAGTAATGGCTACACCTTC. Encoded protein: CASSLLDSNGYTF. J is TRBJ1-2 and V is TRBV28; D might be TRBD1 (5 bases). Germline-derived CDR1 and CDR2 are MDHEN and SYDVKM. The V and J ends lost 5 bases and 6 bases respectively, with 13 bases between them. This CDR3 comprises 13 residues.